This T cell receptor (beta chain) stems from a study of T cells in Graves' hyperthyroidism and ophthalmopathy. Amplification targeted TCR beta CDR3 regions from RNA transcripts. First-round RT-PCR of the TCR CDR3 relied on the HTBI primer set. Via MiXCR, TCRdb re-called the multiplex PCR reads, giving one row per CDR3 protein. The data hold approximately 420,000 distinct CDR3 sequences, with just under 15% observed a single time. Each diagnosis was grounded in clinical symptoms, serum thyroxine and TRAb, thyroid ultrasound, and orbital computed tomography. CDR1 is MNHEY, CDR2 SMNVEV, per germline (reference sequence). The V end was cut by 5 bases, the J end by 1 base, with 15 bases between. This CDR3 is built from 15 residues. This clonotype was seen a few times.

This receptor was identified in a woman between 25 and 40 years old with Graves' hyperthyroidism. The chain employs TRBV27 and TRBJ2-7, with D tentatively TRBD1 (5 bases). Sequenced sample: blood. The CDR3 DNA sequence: TGTGCCAGCAGTCCGATCGACAGTCATTCCTACGAGCAGTACTTC. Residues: CASSPIDSHSYEQYF.